This T cell receptor beta chain was sequenced for a study of blood T cell repertoires in COVID-19. Study overall: T cells, B-cell-depleted T cells, or PBMCs provided the cDNA or gDNA that served as material.

This clone was seen just once. Some clones are missing from TCRdb's copy, which holds only in-frame ones; the method was immunoSEQ multiplex PCR. The sample contains under 300,000 clones, roughly nine tenths of which appear only once. The specimen was peripheral blood. This TCR was recovered from a middle-aged woman who had recovered from COVID-19.

The CDR3 DNA follows: TGTGCCAGTAGTATTGTGGACAGGCCCCTCACAGATACGCAGTATTTT. This sequence encodes CASSIVDRPLTDTQYF. The chain employs TRBV19 and TRBJ2-3, with TRBD1 matching over 7 bases. Germline-derived CDR1 and CDR2 are LNHDA and SQIVND (reference sequence). The CDR3 extends over 16 amino acids. J lost 2 bases, V lost 3 bases, and 8 bases had no gene match.